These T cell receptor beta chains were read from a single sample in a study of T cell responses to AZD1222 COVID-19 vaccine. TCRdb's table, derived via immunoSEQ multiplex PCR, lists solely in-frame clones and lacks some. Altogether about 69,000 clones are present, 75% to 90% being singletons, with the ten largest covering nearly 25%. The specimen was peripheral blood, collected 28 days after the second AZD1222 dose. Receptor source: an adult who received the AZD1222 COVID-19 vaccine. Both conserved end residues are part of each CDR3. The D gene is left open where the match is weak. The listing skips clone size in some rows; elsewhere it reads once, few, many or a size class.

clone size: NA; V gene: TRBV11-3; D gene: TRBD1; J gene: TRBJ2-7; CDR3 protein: CASSPRDRSFEQYF; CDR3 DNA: TGTGCCAGCAGCCCCCGGGACAGGAGCTTCGAGCAGTACTTC
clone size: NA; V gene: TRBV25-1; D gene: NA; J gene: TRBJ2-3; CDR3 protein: CASSEGTSHADTQYF; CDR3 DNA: TGTGCCAGCAGTGAGGGCACAAGCCACGCAGATACGCAGTATTTT
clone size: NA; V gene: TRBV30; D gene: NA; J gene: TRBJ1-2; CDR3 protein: CAWIRTLRNYGYTF; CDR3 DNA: TGTGCCTGGATACGCACACTCCGTAACTATGGCTACACCTTC
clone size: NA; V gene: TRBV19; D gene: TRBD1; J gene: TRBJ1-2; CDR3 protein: CASKGSGQGPYGYTF; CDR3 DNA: TGTGCCAGTAAGGGCAGTGGACAGGGACCCTATGGCTACACCTTC
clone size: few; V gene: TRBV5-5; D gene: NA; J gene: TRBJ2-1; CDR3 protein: CASSPEGQGIEQFF; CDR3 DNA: TGTGCCAGCAGCCCGGAGGGCCAGGGCATTGAGCAGTTCTTC
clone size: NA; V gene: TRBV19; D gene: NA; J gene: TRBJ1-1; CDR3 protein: CASSPGVWGTEAFF; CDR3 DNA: TGTGCCAGTAGTCCGGGGGTCTGGGGCACTGAAGCTTTCTTT
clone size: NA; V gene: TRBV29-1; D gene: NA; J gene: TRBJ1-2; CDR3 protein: CSVGDGYGYTF; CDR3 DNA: TGCAGCGTCGGGGACGGCTATGGCTACACCTTC
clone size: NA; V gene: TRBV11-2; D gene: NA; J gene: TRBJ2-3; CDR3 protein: CASSLGGDTQYF; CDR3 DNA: TGTGCCAGCAGCTTAGGCGGAGATACGCAGTATTTT
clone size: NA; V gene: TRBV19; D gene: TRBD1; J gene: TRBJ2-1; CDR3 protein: CASSIETGGSAGRYNEQFF; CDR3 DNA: TGTGCCAGTAGTATAGAAACAGGGGGCTCGGCTGGACGATACAATGAGCAGTTCTTC
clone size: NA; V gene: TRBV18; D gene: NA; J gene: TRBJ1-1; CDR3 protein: CASSPKTVGATDSPTRGAFF; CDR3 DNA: TGTGCCAGCTCACCAAAAACAGTGGGTGCGACGGACAGCCCGACGAGAGGAGCTTTCTTT
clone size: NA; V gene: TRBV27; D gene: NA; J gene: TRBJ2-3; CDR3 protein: CASSLGGYTDTQYF; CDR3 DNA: TGTGCCAGCAGTTTAGGGGGCTACACAGATACGCAGTATTTT
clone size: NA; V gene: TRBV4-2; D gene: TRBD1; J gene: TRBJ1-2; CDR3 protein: CASLGQVDGYTF; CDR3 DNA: TGTGCCAGCCTTGGACAGGTAGACGGCTACACCTTC
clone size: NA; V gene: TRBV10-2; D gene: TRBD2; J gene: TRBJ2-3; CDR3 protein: CASSGLAGGSTDTQYF; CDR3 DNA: TGCGCCAGCAGTGGCCTAGCGGGGGGCAGCACAGATACGCAGTATTTT
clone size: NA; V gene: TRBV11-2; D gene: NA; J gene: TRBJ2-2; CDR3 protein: CASSLALTGELFF; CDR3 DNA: TGTGCCAGCAGCTTAGCTCTAACCGGGGAGCTGTTTTTT
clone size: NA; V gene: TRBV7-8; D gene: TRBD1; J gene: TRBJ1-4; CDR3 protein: CASSATGGGEKLFF; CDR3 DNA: TGTGCCAGCAGTGCCACAGGGGGCGGTGAAAAACTGTTTTTT
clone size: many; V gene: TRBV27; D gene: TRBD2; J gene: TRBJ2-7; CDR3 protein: CASSTSPLAASYEQYF; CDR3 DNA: TGTGCCAGCAGTACGTCCCCCCTAGCGGCCTCCTACGAGCAGTACTTC
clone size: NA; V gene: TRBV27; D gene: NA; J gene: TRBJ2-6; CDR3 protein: CASSLLGSGANVLTF; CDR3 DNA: TGTGCCAGCAGTTTATTGGGGTCTGGGGCCAACGTCCTGACTTTC
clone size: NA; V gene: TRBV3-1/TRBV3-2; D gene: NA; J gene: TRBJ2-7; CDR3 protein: CASSQDRTGVSYEQYF; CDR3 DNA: TGTGCCAGCAGCCAAGATCGAACGGGTGTCTCCTACGAGCAGTACTTC
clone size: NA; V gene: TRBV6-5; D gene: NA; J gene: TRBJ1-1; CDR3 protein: CASPKGVTEAFF; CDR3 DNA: TGTGCCAGTCCAAAGGGGGTTACTGAAGCTTTCTTT
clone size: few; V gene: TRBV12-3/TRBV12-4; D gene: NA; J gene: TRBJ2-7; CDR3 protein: CASRLYQAEQYF; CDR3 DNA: TGTGCCAGCAGGCTCTACCAGGCCGAGCAGTACTTC
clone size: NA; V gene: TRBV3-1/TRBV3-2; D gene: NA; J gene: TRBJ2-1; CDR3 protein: CASSQGTLGYNEQFF; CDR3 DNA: TGTGCCAGCAGCCAAGGGACTTTAGGGTACAATGAGCAGTTCTTC
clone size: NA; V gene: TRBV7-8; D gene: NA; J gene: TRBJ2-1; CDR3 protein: CASSFSRDGEQFF; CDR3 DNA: TGTGCCAGCAGCTTTAGTCGGGACGGTGAGCAGTTCTTC
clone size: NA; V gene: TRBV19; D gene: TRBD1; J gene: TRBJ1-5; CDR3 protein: CATHPGQAGQPQHF; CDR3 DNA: TGTGCCACCCACCCGGGACAGGCAGGTCAGCCCCAGCATTTT
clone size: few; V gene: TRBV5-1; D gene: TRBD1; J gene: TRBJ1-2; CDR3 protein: CASSFTGGTNYGYTF; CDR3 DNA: TGCGCCAGCAGCTTCACAGGGGGGACTAACTATGGCTACACCTTC
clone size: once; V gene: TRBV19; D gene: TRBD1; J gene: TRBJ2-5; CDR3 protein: CASSKDQTGVRETQYF; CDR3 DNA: TGTGCCAGTAGTAAGGACCAGACAGGGGTTCGGGAGACCCAGTACTTC
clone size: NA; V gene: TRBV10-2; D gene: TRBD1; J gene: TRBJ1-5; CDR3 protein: CASRQGAWSNQPQHF; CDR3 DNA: TGCGCCAGTCGACAGGGGGCTTGGAGCAATCAGCCCCAGCATTTT
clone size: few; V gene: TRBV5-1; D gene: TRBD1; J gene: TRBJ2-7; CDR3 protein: CASSWALGTGTYEQYF; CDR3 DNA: TGCGCCAGCAGCTGGGCCTTGGGGACAGGGACCTACGAGCAGTACTTC
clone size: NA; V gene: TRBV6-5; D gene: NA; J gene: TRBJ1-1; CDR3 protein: CASSFAGNTEAFF; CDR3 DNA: TGTGCCAGCAGTTTCGCTGGGAACACTGAAGCTTTCTTT
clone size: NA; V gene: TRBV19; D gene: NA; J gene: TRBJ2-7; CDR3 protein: CASSRAQGYEQYF; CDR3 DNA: TGTGCCAGTAGCCGAGCCCAGGGCTACGAGCAGTACTTC
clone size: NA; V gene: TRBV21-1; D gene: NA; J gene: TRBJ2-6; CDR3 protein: CASSKVGQGLSSGANVLTF; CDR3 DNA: TGTGCCAGCAGCAAAGTGGGACAGGGTTTAAGCTCTGGGGCCAACGTCCTGACTTTC
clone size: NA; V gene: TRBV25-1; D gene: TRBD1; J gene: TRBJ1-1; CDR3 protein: CASSVNRGGEAFF; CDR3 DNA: TGTGCCAGCAGTGTTAACAGGGGTGGTGAAGCTTTCTTT
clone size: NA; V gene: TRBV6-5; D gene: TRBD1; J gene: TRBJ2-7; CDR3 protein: CASSLQGTGLYEQYF; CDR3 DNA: TGTGCCAGCAGTCTCCAGGGGACAGGACTCTACGAGCAGTACTTC
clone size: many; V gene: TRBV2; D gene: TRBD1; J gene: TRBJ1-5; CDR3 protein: CASSPGQGYQPQHF; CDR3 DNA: TGTGCCAGCAGCCCCGGACAGGGCTATCAGCCCCAGCATTTT
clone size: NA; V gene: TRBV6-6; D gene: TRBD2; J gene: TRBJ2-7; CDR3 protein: CASSHLIPFQSAGGGNEQYF; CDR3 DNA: TGTGCCAGCAGTCACCTCATTCCATTTCAGTCGGCGGGAGGAGGCAACGAGCAGTACTTC
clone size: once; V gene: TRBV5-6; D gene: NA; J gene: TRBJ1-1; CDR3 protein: CASSLGTLEAFF; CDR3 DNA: TGTGCCAGCAGCCTCGGGACACTTGAAGCTTTCTTT
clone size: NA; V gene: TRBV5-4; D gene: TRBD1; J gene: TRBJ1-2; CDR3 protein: CASSSRTGQGVHNYGYTF; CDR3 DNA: TGTGCCAGCAGCTCGCGAACGGGACAGGGAGTCCATAACTATGGCTACACCTTC
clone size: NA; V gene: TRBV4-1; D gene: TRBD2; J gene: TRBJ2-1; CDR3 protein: CASSQPGLGVRAHEQFF; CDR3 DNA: TGCGCCAGCAGCCAACCGGGACTAGGGGTTAGGGCTCATGAGCAGTTCTTC
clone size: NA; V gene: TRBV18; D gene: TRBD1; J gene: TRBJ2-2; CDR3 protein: CASWSGQGDTGELFF; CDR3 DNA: TGTGCCAGCTGGTCAGGACAGGGGGACACCGGGGAGCTGTTTTTT
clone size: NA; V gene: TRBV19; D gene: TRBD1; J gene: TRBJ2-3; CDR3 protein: CASRGGVSTDTQYF; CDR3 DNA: TGTGCCAGTAGAGGGGGCGTTAGCACAGATACGCAGTATTTT
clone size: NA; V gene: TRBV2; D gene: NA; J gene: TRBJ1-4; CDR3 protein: CASSESGTRSSEKLFF; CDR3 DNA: TGTGCCAGCAGTGAATCGGGGACTCGGTCCTCTGAAAAACTGTTTTTT
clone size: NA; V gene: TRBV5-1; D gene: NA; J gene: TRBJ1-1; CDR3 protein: CASSLVRESNTEAFF; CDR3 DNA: TGCGCCAGCAGCTTGGTCAGGGAATCGAACACTGAAGCTTTCTTT
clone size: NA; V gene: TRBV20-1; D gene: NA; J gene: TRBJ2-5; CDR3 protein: CSASFRSRETQYF; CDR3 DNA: TGCAGTGCTAGTTTCCGGAGCAGGGAGACCCAGTACTTC
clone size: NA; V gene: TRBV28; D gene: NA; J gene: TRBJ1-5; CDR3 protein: CASSFGYQPQHF; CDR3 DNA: TGTGCCAGCAGTTTCGGATATCAGCCCCAGCATTTT
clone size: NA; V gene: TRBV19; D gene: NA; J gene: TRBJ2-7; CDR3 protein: CASSIDPSGSSYEQYF; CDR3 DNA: TGTGCCAGTAGTATAGATCCGTCAGGGTCATCCTACGAGCAGTACTTC
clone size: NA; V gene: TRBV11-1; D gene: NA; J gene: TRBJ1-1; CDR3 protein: CASSLALTGGRKTEAFF; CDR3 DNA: TGTGCCAGCAGCTTAGCATTGACAGGCGGGAGGAAAACTGAAGCTTTCTTT
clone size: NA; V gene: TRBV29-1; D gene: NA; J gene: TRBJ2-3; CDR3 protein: CSVGGPSTDTQYF; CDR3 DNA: TGCAGCGTCGGGGGCCCTAGCACAGATACGCAGTATTTT
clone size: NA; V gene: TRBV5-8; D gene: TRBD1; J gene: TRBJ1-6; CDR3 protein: CASSGRQGINSPLHF; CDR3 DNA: TGTGCCAGCAGCGGCCGACAGGGGATAAATTCACCCCTCCACTTT
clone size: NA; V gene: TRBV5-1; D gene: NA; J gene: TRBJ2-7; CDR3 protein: CASSQFGYEQYF; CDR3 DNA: TGCGCCAGCAGCCAATTTGGCTACGAGCAGTACTTC
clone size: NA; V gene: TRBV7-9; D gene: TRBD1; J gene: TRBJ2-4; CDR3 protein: CASSPGDRQAKNIQYF; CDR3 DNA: TGTGCCAGCAGCCCAGGGGACAGACAAGCCAAAAACATTCAGTACTTC
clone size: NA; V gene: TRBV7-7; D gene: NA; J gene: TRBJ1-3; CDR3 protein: CASSPHFPLSSGNTIYF; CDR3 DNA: TGTGCCAGCAGCCCGCATTTTCCGCTTAGCTCTGGAAACACCATATATTTT
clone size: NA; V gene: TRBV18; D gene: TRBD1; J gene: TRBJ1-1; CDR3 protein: CASSPQGMRTEAFF; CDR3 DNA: TGTGCCAGCTCCCCACAGGGGATGAGGACTGAAGCTTTCTTT
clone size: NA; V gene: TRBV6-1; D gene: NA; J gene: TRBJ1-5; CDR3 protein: CASSEAPAGSIGSNQPQHF; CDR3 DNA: TGTGCCAGCAGTGAAGCACCCGCGGGGAGTATAGGGAGCAATCAGCCCCAGCATTTT
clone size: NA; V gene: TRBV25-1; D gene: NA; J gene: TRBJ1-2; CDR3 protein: CASRQGWDGYTF; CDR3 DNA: TGTGCCAGCAGACAGGGTTGGGATGGCTACACCTTC
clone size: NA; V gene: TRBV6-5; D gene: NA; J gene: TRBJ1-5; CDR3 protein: CASRNDRNSNQPQHF; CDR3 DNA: TGTGCCAGCAGGAATGACAGGAATAGCAATCAGCCCCAGCATTTT
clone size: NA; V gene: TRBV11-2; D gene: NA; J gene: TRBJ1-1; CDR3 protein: CASSTDGLGAEAFF; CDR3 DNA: TGTGCCAGCAGCACGGACGGGCTGGGAGCTGAAGCTTTCTTT
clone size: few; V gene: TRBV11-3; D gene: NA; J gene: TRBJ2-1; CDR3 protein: CGTAGSSYNEQFF; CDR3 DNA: TGTGGGACTGCGGGGAGCTCCTACAATGAGCAGTTCTTC
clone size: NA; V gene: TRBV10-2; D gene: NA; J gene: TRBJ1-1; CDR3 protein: CASSESIGGIPEAFF; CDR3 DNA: TGCGCCAGCAGTGAGTCGATTGGGGGCATACCTGAAGCTTTCTTT